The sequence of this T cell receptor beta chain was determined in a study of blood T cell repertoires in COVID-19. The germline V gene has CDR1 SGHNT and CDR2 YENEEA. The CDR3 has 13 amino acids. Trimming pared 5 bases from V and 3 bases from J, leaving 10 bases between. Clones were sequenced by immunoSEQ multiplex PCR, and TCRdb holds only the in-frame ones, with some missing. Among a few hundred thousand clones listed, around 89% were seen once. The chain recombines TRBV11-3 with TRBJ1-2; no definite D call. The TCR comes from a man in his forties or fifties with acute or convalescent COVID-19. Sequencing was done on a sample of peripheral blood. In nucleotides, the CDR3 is TGTGCCAGCAGCCTCGGTTCCGACTATGGCTACACCTTC. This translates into CASSLGSDYGYTF.